This T cell receptor (beta chain) stems from a study of blood T cell repertoires in COVID-19 (dated by TCRdb to the early 2020s). With regard to the full study: Samples covering the acute and convalescent phases of COVID-19 were provided by collaborators in the United States, Italy and Spain. The material from the prospective study consisted of cDNA or gDNA derived from T cells, B-cell-depleted T cells, or PBMCs. Deeply sampled blood TCRbeta repertoires from subjects exposed to, actively infected with, or recovered from COVID-19 were included in the dataset. The samples were drawn from two sources: the first 160 participants of the ongoing ImmuneRACE study, and 1,254 subjects contributed by 6 global collaborators. HLA class I and class II types, where available, came from metadata supplied by the sample provider rather than from assay-based typing. Nearly every sample came with metadata listing a de-identified subject ID, COVID-19 status, age in years and sex. The repertoires were released in a freely available public database intended as a resource for research on the immune response to SARS-CoV-2.

What the work shows at the level of the full study, not this receptor alone: Clinical and demographic metadata were provided uncurated, with the amount varying by source and participant.

TCRbeta CDR3 regions were amplified from genomic DNA by means of the immunoSEQ Assay, a bias-controlled multiplex PCR. From the authors' description of their analysis: The number of nucleated cells in each sample was estimated by amplification of reference gene primers within the assay. To quantify the absolute abundance of each unique TCRbeta CDR3 rearrangement, sequence reads were collapsed and filtered. For each sample, productive Simpson clonality was calculated as the square root of Simpson's diversity index over productive rearrangements. The clones in this table, taken by TCRdb from immuneACCESS, are in-frame only. Not every clone is retained; where verified, under half of the shortfall comes from an unresolved V gene, and the cause of the rest is unknown. That table is the source of V, J and clone size, and D and trimming were worked out from the DNA. Within this sample are roughly 500,000 clones, with 88% of them counted one time only. The top ten hold 1.5% to 2% of the sample.

With regard to this clone: It lacks a known antigen. No base quality values were provided; no much bigger clone lies one nucleotide off.

At the junction V is shortened by 8 bases and J by 3 bases; bases outside the gene matches: 5. CDR1 and CDR2 were assigned from the germline V gene as SNHLY and FYNNEI. The CDR3, from cysteine to phenylalanine, totals 14 residues. Of all the DNA, just the CDR3 is kept, 42 bases in frame from base 1. In the prospective study, participants were about 18 to 100 years old, resided in 24 geographic areas of the United States, and were enrolled through a virtual design. Cohort assignment in the prospective study relied on participant-reported clinical history from a screening survey and a study questionnaire. ImmuneRACE Cohort 3 recovered participants were defined by two consecutive negative NP/OP PCR tests, healthcare professional clearance, or symptom resolution. In the prospective study, mobile phlebotomists collected whole blood, serum and a nasopharyngeal or oropharyngeal swab from each participant. Prospective study participants could optionally give additional blood draws and questionnaires over an approximately two-month period. Before DNA extraction, blood samples from the prospective study were shipped at room temperature or frozen.

The sequenced sample was PBMCs or T cells enriched from blood (not recorded which). The chain links TRBV2 with TRBJ1-5; 9 central nucleotides agree with TRBD1. The sequence came from a woman aged 40 to 55 who had recovered from COVID-19. The CDR3 protein sequence reads: CASADRGPNQPQHF. The DNA reads as follows: TGTGCCAGCGCGGACAGGGGCCCCAATCAGCCCCAGCATTTT.